This T cell receptor beta chain was captured in a study of beta chain features in type 1 diabetes. The sequenced template was cDNA made from the entire isolated RNA. Repertoires were generated with immunoSEQ multiplex PCR, while TCRdb's copy carries only in-frame clones and drops some. The table includes hundreds of thousands of clones, 15% to 19% detected once. General study points: Type 1 diabetes patients had moderately but significantly shorter TCRB CDR3s in all four CD4+ subsets. Individuals with type 1 diabetes displayed fewer insertions and more deletions at VDJ junctions.

Details on this clone: Its antigen remains unknown.

CDR1 and CDR2 (germline): MDHEN, SYDVKM. Trimming shortened V by 6 bases and J by 3 bases, and 9 bases separated the two germline ends. This CDR3 spans 13 amino acids. Sequencing input: naive CD4+ T cells from blood. The chain links TRBV28 to TRBJ2-1; no reliable D call. This TCR was recovered from a young man in good health. The CDR3: CASRAQNYNEQFF. DNA of the CDR3: TGTGCCAGCAGGGCCCAAAACTACAATGAGCAGTTCTTC.